This T cell receptor beta chain originates from a study of T cell responses to AZD1222 COVID-19 vaccine. The germline V gene has CDR1 LGHDT and CDR2 YNNKEL (reference sequence). CDR3 size: 15 residues. With 0 bases clipped from V and 4 bases from J, the junction kept 2 bases outside the gene matches. Some clones are missing from TCRdb's copy, which holds only in-frame ones; the method was immunoSEQ multiplex PCR. The data contain around 180,000 clones, 90% to 95% of them singletons. Pooling covered second doses at about 4 or about 12 weeks. Study-wide results and caveats: Spike-specific TCR breadth and depth went up after people got two AZD1222 doses. White British people made up most donors, females outnumbered males, and clonal diversity was possibly underestimated. Mapped onto spike, vaccine-associated CD4 TCRs spanned it and were dominant at 160-218 and 743-854.

Turning to this clone: Its antigen is currently unknown. This sample includes further DNA sequences coding for the same CDR3.

This chain uses TRBV3-1 (or the pseudogene TRBV3-2) with TRBJ1-2; 10 bases match TRBD1. The receptor's source is an adult who received the AZD1222 COVID-19 vaccine. The sample here was peripheral blood, taken 28 days after the second AZD1222 dose. The CDR3 bases are TGTGCCAGCAGCCAAGATGGGACAGGGGTCTATGGCTACACCTTC. Amino acids: CASSQDGTGVYGYTF.